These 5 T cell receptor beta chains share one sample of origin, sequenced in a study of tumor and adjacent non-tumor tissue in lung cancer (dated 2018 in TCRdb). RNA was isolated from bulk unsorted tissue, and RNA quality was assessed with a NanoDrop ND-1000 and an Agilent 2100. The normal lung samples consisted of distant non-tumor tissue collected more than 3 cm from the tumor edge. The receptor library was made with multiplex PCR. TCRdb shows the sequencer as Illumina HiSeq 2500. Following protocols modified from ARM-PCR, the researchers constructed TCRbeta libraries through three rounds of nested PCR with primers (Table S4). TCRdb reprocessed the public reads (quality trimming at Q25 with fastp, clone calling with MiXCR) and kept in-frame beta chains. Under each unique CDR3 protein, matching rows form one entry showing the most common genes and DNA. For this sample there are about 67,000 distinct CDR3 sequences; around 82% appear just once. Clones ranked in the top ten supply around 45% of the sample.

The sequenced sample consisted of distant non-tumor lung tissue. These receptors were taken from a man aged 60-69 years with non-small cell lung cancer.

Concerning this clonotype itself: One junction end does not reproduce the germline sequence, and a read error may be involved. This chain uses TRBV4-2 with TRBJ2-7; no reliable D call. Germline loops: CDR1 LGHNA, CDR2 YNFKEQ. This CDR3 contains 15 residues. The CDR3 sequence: CASSLYHKETYEQYF. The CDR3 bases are TGTGCCAGCAGCCTTTACCACAAGGAGACCTACGAACAGTACTTC.

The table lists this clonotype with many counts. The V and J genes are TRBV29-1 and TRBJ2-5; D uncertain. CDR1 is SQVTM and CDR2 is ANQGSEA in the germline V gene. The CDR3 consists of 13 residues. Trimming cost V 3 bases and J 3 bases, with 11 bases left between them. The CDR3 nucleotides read TGCAGCGTTGAGGTTGGCATCGAAGAGACCCAGTACTTC. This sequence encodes CSVEVGIEETQYF.

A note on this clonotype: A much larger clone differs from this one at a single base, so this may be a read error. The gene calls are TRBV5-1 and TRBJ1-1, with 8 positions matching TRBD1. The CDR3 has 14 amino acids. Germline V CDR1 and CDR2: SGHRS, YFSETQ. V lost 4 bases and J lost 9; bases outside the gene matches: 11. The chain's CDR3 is CASSETLTGDQAFF. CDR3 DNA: TGCGCCAGCAGCGAGACTCTGACAGGGGACCAAGCTTTCTTT.

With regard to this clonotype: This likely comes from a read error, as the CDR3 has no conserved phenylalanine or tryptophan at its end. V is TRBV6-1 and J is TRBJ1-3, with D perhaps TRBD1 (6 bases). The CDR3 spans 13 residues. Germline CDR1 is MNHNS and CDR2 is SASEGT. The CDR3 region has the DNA TGTATCAGCAAACAGGGTTCTGGAAACACCATATATTCT. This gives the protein CISKQGSGNTIYS.

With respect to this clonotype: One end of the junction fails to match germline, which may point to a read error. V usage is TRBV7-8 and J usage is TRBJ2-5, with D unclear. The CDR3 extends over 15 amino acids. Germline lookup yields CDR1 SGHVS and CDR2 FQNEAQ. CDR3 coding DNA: TGTGCCAGCCGCACGCAAGCCTGGAACCAAGAGAACCAGTACTTC. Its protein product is CASRTQAWNQENQYF.